The present TCR beta chain was sequenced within a study of T cells in Graves' hyperthyroidism and ophthalmopathy. Amplification of TCR beta CDR3 regions used RNA as the template. The TCR CDR3 first-round RT-PCR relied on the HTBI primer set. TCRdb itself ran the multiplex PCR reads through MiXCR, one entry per CDR3 protein. The table lists just under 750,000 distinct CDR3 sequences, 30% to 40% of them singletons. This CDR3 spans 13 amino acids. V lost 6 bases, J lost 7 bases, and 10 bases lay in between. Germline CDR1 is MNHNS and CDR2 is SASEGT. This clonotype was counted only a few times. Material for sequencing was blood. This rearrangement joins TRBV6-1 to TRBJ1-6; possible D gene TRBD1, 5 bases. This TCR derives from a woman aged 40-49 years with Graves' hyperthyroidism. CDR3 loop: CASSGTQNSPLHF. The CDR3 DNA follows: TGTGCCAGCAGCGGGACCCAAAATTCACCCCTCCACTTT.